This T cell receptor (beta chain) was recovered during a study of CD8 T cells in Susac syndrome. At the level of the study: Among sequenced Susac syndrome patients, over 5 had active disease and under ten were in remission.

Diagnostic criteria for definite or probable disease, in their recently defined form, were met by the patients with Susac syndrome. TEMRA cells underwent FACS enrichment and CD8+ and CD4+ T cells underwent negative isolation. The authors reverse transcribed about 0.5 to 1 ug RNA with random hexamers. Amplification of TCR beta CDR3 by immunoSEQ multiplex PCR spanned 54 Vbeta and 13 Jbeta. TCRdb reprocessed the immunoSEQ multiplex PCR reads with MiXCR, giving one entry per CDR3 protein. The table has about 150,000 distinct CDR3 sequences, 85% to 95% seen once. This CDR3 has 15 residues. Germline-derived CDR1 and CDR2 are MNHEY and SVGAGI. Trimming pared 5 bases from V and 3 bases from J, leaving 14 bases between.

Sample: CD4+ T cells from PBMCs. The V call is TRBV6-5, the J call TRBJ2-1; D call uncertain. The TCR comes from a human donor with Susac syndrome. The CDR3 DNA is TGTGCCAGCAGTCGTCAGTGGTCTCTCTACAATGAGCAGTTCTTC. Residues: CASSRQWSLYNEQFF.